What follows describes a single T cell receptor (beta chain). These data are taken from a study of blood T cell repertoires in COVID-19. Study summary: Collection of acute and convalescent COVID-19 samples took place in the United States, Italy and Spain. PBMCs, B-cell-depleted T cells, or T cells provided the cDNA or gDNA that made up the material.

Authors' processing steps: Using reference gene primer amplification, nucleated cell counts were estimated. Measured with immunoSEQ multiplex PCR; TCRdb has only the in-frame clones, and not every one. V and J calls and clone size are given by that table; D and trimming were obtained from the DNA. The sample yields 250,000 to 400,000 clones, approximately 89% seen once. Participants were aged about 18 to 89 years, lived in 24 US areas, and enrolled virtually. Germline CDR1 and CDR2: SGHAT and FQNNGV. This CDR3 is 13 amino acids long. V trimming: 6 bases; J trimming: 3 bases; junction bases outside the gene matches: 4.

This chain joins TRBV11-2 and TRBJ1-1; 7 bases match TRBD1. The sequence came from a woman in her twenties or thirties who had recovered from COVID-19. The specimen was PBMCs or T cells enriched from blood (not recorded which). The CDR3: CASSRGPDTEAFF. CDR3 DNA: TGTGCCAGCAGTAGGGGGCCTGACACTGAAGCTTTCTTT.